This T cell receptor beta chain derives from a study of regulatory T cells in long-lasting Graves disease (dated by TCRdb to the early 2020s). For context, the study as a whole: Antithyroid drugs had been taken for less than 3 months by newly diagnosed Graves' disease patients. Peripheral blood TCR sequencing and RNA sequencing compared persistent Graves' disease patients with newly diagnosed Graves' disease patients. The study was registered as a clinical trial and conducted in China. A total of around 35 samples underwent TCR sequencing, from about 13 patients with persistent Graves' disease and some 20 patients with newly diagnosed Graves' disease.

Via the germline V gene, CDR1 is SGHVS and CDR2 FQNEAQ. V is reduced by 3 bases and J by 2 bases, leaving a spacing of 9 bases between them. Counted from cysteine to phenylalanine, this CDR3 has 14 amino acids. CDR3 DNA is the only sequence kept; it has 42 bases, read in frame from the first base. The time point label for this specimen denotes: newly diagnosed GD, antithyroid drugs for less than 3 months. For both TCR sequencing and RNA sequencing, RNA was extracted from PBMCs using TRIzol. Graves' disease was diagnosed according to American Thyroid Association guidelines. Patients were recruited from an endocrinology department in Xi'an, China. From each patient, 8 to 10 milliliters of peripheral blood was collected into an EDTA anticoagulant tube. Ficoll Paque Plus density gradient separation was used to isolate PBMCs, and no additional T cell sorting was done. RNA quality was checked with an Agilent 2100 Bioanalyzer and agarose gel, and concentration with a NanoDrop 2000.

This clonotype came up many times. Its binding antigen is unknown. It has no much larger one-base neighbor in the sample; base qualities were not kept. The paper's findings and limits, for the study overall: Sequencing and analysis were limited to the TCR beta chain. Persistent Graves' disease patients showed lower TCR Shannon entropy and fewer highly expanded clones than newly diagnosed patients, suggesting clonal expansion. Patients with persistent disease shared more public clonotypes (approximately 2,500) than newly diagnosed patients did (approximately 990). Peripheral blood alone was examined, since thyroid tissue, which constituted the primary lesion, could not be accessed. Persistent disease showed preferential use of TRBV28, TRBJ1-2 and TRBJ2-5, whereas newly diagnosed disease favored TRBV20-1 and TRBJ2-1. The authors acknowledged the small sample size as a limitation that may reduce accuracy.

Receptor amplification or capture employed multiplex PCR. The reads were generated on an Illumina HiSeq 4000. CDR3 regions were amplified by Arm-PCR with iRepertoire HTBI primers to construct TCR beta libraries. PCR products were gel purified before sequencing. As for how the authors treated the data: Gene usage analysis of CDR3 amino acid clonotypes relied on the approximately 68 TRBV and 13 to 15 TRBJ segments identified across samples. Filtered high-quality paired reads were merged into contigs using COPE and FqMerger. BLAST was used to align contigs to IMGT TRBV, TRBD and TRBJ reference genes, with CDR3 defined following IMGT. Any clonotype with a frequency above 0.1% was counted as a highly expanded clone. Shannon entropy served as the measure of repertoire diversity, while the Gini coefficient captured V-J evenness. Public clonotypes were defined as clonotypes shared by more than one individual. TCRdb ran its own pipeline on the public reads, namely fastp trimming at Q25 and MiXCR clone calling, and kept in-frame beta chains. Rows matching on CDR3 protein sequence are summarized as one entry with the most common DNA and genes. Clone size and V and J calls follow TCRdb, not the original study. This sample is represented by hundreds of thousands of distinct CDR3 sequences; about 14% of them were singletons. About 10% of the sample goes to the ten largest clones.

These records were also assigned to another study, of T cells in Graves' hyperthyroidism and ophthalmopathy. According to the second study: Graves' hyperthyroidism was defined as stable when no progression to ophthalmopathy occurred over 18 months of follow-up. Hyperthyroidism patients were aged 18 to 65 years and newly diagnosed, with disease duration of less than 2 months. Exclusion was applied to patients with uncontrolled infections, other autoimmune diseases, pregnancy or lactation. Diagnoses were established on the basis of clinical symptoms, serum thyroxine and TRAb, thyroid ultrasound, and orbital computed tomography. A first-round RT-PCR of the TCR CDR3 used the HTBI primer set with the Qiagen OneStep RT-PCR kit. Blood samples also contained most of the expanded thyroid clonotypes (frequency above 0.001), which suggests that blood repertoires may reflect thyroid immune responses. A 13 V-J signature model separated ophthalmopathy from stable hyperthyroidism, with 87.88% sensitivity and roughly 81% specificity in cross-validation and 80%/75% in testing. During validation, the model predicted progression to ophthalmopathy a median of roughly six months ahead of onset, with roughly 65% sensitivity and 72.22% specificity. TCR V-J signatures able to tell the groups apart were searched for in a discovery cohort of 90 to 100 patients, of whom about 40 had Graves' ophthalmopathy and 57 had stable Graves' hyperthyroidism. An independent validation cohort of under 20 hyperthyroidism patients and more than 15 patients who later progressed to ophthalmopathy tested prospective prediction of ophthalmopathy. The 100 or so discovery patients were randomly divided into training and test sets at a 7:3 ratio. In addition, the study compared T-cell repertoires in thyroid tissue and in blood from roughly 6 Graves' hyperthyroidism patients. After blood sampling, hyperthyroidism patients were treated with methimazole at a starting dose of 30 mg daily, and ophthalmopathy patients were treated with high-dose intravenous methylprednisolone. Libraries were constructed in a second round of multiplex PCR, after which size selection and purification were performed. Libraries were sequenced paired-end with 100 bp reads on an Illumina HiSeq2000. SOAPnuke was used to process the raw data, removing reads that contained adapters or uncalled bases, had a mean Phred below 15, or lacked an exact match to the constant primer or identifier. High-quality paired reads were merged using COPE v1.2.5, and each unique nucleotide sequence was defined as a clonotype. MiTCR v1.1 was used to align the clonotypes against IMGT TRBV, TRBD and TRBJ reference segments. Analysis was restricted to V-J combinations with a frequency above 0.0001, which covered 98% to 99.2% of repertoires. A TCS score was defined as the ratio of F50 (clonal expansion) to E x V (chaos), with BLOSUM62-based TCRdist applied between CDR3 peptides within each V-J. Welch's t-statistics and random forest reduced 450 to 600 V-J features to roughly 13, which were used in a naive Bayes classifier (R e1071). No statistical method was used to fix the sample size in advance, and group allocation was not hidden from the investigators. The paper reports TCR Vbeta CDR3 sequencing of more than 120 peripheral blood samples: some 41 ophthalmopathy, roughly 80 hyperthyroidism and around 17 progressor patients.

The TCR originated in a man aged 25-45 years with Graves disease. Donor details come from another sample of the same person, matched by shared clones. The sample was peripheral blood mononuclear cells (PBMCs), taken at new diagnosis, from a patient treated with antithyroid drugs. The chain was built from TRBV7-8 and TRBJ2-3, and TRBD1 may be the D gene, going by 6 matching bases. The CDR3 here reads CASSFRDTTDTQYF. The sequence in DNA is TGTGCCAGCAGCTTCAGGGACACCACAGATACGCAGTATTTT. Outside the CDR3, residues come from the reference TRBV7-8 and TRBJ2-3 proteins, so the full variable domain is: GAGVSQSPRYKVAKRGQDVALRCDPISGHVSLFWYQQALGQGPEFLTYFQNEAQLDKSGLPSDRFFAERPEGSVSTLKIQRTQQEDSAVYLCASSFRDTTDTQYFGPGTRLTVL.